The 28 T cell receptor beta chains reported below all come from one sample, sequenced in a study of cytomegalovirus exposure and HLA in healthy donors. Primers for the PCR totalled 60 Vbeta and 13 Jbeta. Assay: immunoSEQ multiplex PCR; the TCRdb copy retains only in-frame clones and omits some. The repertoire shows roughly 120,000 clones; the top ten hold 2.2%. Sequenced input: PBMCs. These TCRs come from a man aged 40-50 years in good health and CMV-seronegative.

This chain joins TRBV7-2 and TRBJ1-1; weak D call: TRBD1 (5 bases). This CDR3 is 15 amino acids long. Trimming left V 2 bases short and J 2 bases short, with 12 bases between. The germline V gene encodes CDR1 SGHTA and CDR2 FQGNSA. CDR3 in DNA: TGTGCCAGCAGCTTATTGGGGCTGCGTAACACTGAAGCTTTCTTT. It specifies CASSLLGLRNTEAFF.

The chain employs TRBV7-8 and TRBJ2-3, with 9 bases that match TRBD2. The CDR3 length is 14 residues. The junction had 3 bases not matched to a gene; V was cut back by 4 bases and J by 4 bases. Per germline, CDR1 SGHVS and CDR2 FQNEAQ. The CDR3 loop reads CASSWTSDADTQYF. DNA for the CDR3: TGTGCCAGCAGCTGGACTAGCGACGCAGATACGCAGTATTTT. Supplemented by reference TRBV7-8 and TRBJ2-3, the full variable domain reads GAGVSQSPRYKVAKRGQDVALRCDPISGHVSLFWYQQALGQGPEFLTYFQNEAQLDKSGLPSDRFFAERPEGSVSTLKIQRTQQEDSAVYLCASSWTSDADTQYFGPGTRLTVL.

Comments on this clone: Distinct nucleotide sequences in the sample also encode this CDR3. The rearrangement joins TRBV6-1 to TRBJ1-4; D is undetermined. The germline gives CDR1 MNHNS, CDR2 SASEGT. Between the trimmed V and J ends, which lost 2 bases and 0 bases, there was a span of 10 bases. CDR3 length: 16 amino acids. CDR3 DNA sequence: TGTGCCAGCAGTGAATTGGCCAGATCAACTAATGAAAAACTGTTTTTT. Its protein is CASSELARSTNEKLFF.

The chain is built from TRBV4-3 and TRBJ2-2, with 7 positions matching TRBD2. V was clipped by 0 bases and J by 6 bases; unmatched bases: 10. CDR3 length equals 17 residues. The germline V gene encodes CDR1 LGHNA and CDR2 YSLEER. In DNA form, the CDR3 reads TGCGCCAGCAGCCAAGATGGGAGCGGGGTGGGGCCCGGGGAGCTGTTTTTT. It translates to CASSQDGSGVGPGELFF.

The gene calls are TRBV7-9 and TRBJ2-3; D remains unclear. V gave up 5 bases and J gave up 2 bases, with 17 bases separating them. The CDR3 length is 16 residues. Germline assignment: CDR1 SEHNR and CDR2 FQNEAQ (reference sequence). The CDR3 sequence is CASSPTDRPSTDTQYF. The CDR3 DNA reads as TGTGCCAGCAGCCCAACAGACCGACCCTCCACAGATACGCAGTATTTT.

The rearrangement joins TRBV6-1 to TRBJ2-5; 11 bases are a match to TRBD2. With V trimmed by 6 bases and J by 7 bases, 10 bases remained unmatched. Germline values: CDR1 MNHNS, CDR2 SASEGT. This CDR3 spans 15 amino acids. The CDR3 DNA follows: TGTGCCAGCAGCCAGACTAGCGGGATAGGGAGGACCCAGTACTTC. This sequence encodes CASSQTSGIGRTQYF.

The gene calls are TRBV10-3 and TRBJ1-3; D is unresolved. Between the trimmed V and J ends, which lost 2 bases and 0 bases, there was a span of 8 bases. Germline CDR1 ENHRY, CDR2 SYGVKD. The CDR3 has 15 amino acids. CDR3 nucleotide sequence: TGTGCCATCAGTGAGACCCGGGGCTCTGGAAACACCATATATTTT. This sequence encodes CAISETRGSGNTIYF.

The CDR3 DNA reads TGTGCCAGCAGTGGCCAATCGGGGAATCAAGAGACCCAGTACTTC. This sequence encodes CASSGQSGNQETQYF. The chain is built from TRBV6-1 and TRBJ2-5; D perhaps matches TRBD2 (5 bases). The CDR3 runs 15 residues. Looked up from germline, CDR1 is MNHNS and CDR2 is SASEGT. The germline V and J ends were trimmed by 4 bases and 2 bases, with 14 bases remaining between them.

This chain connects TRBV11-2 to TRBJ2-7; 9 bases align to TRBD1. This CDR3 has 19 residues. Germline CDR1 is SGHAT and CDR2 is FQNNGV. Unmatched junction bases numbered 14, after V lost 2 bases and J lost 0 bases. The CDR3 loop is CASSLIGTGILRGSYEQYF. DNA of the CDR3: TGTGCCAGCAGCTTAATAGGGACAGGGATACTACGCGGCTCCTACGAGCAGTACTTC. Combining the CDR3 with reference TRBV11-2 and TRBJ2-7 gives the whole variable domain EAGVAQSPRYKIIEKRQSVAFWCNPISGHATLYWYQQILGQGPKLLIQFQNNGVVDDSQLPKDRFSAERLKGVDSTLKIQPAKLEDSAVYLCASSLIGTGILRGSYEQYFGPGTRLTVT.

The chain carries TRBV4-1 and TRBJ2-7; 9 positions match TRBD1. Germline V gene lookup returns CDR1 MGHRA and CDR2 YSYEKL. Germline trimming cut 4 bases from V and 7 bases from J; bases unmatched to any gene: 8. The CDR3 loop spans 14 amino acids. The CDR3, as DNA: TGCGCCAGCAGCCCGGGACAGGGACCGGGAGAGCAGTACTTC. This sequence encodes CASSPGQGPGEQYF.

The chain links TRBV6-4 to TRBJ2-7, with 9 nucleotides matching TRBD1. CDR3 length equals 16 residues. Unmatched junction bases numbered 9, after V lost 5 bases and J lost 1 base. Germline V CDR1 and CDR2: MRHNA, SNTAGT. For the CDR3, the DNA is TGTGCCAGCAGTAACCGGGACAGGGTCCGGTCCTACGAGCAGTACTTC. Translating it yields CASSNRDRVRSYEQYF.

DNA of the CDR3: TGTGCCAGCAGCTTAAGGCGCCGGGACAGGGGGCAAGATGAGCAGTTCTTC. Protein product: CASSLRRRDRGQDEQFF. The rearrangement joins TRBV7-9 to TRBJ2-1, with 12 bases matching TRBD1. Looked up from germline, CDR1 is SEHNR and CDR2 is FQNEAQ (reference sequence). J gave up 8 bases and V 2 bases, and 10 bases lay outside the gene matches. The CDR3 is made up of 17 amino acids.

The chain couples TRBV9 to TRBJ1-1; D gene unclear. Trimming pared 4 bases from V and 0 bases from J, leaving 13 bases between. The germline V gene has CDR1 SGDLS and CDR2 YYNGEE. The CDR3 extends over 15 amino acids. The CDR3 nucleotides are TGTGCCAGCAGCCCCGTAGTCCCAATGAACACTGAAGCTTTCTTT. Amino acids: CASSPVVPMNTEAFF.

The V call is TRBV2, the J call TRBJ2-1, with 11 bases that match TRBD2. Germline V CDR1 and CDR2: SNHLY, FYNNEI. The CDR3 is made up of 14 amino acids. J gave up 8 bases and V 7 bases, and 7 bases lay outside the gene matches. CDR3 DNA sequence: TGTGCCAGCATGGTAGCGGGAGGGAACTATGAGCAGTTCTTC. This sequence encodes CASMVAGGNYEQFF.

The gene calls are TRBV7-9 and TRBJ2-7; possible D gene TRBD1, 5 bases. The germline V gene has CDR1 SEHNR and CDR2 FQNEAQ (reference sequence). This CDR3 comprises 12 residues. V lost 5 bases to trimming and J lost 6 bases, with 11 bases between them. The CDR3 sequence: CASSTDISEQYF. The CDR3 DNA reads TGTGCCAGCAGCACGGACATTTCCGAGCAGTACTTC.

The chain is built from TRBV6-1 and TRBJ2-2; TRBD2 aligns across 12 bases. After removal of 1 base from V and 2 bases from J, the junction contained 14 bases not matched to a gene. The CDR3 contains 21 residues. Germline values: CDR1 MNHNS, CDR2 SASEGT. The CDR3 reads CASSEGGLAGFTWANTGELFF. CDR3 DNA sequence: TGTGCCAGCAGTGAAGGGGGACTAGCGGGTTTCACATGGGCCAACACCGGGGAGCTGTTTTTT.

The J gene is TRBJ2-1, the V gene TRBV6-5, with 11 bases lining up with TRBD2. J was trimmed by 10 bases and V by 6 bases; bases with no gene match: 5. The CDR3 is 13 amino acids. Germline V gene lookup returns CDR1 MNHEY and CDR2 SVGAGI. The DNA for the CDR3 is TGTGCCAGCAGCTTGGGACTAGCGGTAGAGCAGTTCTTC. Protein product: CASSLGLAVEQFF.

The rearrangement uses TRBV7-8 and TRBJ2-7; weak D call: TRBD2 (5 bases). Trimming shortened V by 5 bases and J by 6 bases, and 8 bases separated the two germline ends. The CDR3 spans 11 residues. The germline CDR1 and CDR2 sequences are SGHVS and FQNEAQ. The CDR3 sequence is CASSLAGEQYF. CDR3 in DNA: TGTGCCAGCAGCCTGGCGGGCGAGCAGTACTTC.

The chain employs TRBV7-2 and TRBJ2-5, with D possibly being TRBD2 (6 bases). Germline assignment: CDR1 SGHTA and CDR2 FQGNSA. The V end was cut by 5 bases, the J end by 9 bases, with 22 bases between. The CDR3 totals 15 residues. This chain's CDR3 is CASSARPGDLAAQYF. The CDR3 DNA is TGTGCCAGCAGCGCGAGGCCGGGGGACCTGGCGGCCCAGTACTTC.

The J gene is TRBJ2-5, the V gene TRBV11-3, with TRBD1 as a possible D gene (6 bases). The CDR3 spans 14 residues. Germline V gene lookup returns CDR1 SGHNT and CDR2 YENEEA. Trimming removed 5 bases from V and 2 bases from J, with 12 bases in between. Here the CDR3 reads CASSRRTAQETQYF. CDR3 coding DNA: TGTGCCAGCAGCCGACGGACAGCACAAGAGACCCAGTACTTC.

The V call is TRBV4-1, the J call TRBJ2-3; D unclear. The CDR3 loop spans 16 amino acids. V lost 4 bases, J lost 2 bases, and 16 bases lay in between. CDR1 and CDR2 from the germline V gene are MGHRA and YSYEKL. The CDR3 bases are TGCGCCAGCAGCCTCCTCTCGGCGGTTCCCACAGATACGCAGTATTTT. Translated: CASSLLSAVPTDTQYF.

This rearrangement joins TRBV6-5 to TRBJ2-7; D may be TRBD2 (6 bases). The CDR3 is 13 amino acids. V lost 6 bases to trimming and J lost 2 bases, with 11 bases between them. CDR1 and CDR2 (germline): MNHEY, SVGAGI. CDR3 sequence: CASRPSGAYEQYF. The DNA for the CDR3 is TGTGCCAGCAGGCCTTCGGGGGCCTACGAGCAGTACTTC.

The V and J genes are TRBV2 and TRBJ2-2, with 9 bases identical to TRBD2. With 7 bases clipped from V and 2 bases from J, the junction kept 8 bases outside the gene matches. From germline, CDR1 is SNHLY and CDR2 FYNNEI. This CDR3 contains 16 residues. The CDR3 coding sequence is TGTGCCAGCAAATTTAGCGGGAGTTTCAACACCGGGGAGCTGTTTTTT. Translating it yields CASKFSGSFNTGELFF.

For the CDR3, the DNA is TGTGCCAGTAGTCTTCGGACAGGGAGTAAATCTGGGGCCAACGTCCTGACTTTC. Its translation is CASSLRTGSKSGANVLTF. The chain uses TRBV19 and TRBJ2-6; 8 bases line up with TRBD1. From germline, CDR1 is LNHDA and CDR2 SQIVND (reference sequence). The CDR3 runs to 18 residues. V was pared by 5 bases and J by 1 base, with 10 bases of the junction left unmatched.

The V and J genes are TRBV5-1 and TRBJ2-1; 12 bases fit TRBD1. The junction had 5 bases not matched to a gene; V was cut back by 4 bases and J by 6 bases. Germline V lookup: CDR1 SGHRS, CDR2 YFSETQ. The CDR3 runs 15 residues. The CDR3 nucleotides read TGCGCCAGCAGCACGGGACAGGGGGCAAGCAATGAGCAGTTCTTC. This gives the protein CASSTGQGASNEQFF.

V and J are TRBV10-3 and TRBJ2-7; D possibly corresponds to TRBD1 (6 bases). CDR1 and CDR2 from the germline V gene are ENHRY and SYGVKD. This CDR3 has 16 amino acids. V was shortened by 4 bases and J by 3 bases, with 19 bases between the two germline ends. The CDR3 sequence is CAISAIEKGEVYEQYF. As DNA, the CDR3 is TGTGCCATCAGTGCGATCGAGAAGGGGGAAGTCTACGAGCAGTACTTC.

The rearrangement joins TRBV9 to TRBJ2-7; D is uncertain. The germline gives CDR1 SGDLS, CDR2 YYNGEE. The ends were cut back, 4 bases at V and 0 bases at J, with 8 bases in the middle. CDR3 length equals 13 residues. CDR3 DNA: TGTGCCAGCAGCCATCCGAGCTCCTACGAGCAGTACTTC. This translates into CASSHPSSYEQYF.

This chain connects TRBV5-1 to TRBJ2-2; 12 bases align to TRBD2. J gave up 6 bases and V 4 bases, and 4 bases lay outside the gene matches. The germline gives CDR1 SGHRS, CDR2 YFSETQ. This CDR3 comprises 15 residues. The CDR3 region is CASSKLAGGPGELFF. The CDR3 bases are TGCGCCAGCAGCAAACTAGCGGGAGGACCCGGGGAGCTGTTTTTT. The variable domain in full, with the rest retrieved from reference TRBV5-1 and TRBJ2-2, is KAGVTQTPRYLIKTRGQQVTLSCSPISGHRSVSWYQQTPGQGLQFLFEYFSETQRNKGNFPGRFSGRQFSNSRSEMNVSTLELGDSALYLCASSKLAGGPGELFFGEGSRLTVL.